This T cell receptor (beta chain) was recorded in a study of cytomegalovirus exposure and HLA in healthy donors (dated by TCRdb to between 2016 and 2019). Looking at the study overall: A later analysis indicated that the 100 to 150 validation repertoires were generated on the platform also employed for the roughly 730 repertoires of the first cohort. High-throughput TCR immunosequencing, statistical association of individual TCRs with disease status, and machine learning were combined to predict cytomegalovirus infection status. The study was designed to test whether signatures of past pathogen exposure could be identified by cataloging public T cell receptors. Besides the first cohort of around 670 subjects, a separate validation cohort made up of 120 or so different subjects was used. The paper's findings and limits, for the study overall: Subsequent analysis determined that TCRs grouped into clusters in the first cohort also showed a tendency toward co-occurrence across the 120 or so validation repertoires, and 90% to 95% of cluster scores exceeded 0. The classifier was reported to diagnose cytomegalovirus status with high specificity and sensitivity in both the original cohort and the validation cohort. All 120 or so repertoires were used to score co-occurrence in the validation cohort in a later analysis, because that analysis had no HLA typing for the cohort. A total of 150 to 200 TCR beta chains were listed by the study as associated with cytomegalovirus. While some public TCRs were present in many individuals, most TCR sequences turned up only very rarely across donors. A few of the identified cytomegalovirus-associated TCR beta chains were confirmed in vitro to be specific for cytomegalovirus antigens. According to the authors, the approach could potentially be generalized to other disease states and immunological phenotypes.

Separate from the roughly 700-subject first cohort, the validation cohort of over 90 subjects was the group to which the donors belonged. Cut back by 2 bases and 6 bases, the V and J ends lie 11 bases apart. Spanning cysteine to phenylalanine, the CDR3 consists of 14 amino acids. The sequence is cut down to CDR3 DNA, 42 bases in frame from base 1. CDR1 and CDR2 are read off the germline V gene as SNHLY and FYNNEI. A note on this clone: Its antigen remains unidentified. No much larger clone exists at a distance of one base, and base qualities are not known.

Receptors were amplified or captured by the immunoSEQ multiplex PCR assay. The source study handled its data this way. A statistical classification framework was built for diagnosing cytomegalovirus status from the catalog of TCR beta chain sequences. The source is immuneACCESS, and TCRdb retained only in-frame sequences with V and J called. Part of the clones is not carried over; for the studies checked, unresolved V genes explain less than half of this, and the remainder is unexplained. Clonal size and the V and J genes are those of that table, whereas D and trimming came from the DNA. Across this sample there are about 120,000 clones, with 89% seen only once. The ten largest clones take up around 1.2% of the sample.

The rearrangement joined TRBV2 to TRBJ2-1, and the D gene may be TRBD2, 6 bases matching. Specimen: PBMCs. The source of this sequence is a woman aged 18-29 years in good health and CMV-seronegative. For the CDR3, the sequence is CASSELISGNEQFF. The nucleotide sequence reads as follows: TGTGCCAGCAGTGAATTGATTAGCGGCAATGAGCAGTTCTTC.